Shown below are 28 T cell receptor beta chains from a single sample sequenced in a study of blood T cell repertoires in COVID-19. Here immunoSEQ multiplex PCR was the method, and the copy in TCRdb shows in-frame clones only, minus some. This table holds around 370,000 clones, roughly 91% found once. Sequenced material: PBMCs or T cells enriched from blood (not recorded which). These receptors were collected from a woman aged 18-35 years who had recovered from COVID-19.

This clone was detected only once. The chain employs TRBV7-5 and TRBJ1-4; the table's D call, TRBD1, was not checked against the DNA. TRBV7-5 has pseudogene status. This CDR3 contains 13 residues. The DNA for the CDR3 is TGTGCCAGAAGCTTATCCAGGGGGGAAAAACTGTTTTTT. This sequence encodes CARSLSRGEKLFF.

The gene calls are TRBV19 and TRBJ1-5; D is ambiguous. The V end lost 5 bases, the J end lost 7 bases, and 12 bases lay between the germline ends. The germline gives CDR1 LNHDA, CDR2 SQIVND (reference sequence). The CDR3 is 13 amino acids. The CDR3, as DNA: TGTGCCAGTAGTCCTAGGAGCTACCAGCCCCAGCATTTT. This codes for CASSPRSYQPQHF.

This rearrangement joins TRBV5-1 to TRBJ1-1; perhaps TRBD1 as D (6 bases). Trimming removed 2 bases at V and 0 bases at J, with 14 bases between. This CDR3 spans 16 amino acids. CDR1 SGHRS and CDR2 YFSETQ come from the germline V gene. The DNA for the CDR3 is TGCGCCAGCAGCTTACACGGACAGAAATTGAACACTGAAGCTTTCTTT. Protein sequence: CASSLHGQKLNTEAFF. The full variable domain, in which reference TRBV5-1 and TRBJ1-1 provide the parts outside the CDR3, is KAGVTQTPRYLIKTRGQQVTLSCSPISGHRSVSWYQQTPGQGLQFLFEYFSETQRNKGNFPGRFSGRQFSNSRSEMNVSTLELGDSALYLCASSLHGQKLNTEAFFGQGTRLTVV.

The rearrangement links TRBV29-1 to TRBJ2-5, with a weak D call TRBD1 (6 bases). The CDR3 covers 16 residues. CDR1 is SQVTM, CDR2 ANQGSEA, per germline. V was pared by 6 bases and J by 0 bases, with 20 bases between. Written as DNA, the CDR3 is TGCAGCGTCAACGGACAGCCTTCTTTGTACCAAGAGACCCAGTACTTC. This sequence encodes CSVNGQPSLYQETQYF.

The chain is built from TRBV2 and TRBJ2-4; D is ambiguous. V gave up 7 bases and J gave up 1 base, with 8 bases separating them. The germline gives CDR1 SNHLY, CDR2 FYNNEI. The CDR3 is made up of 13 amino acids. Here the CDR3 reads CASTPGAKNIQYF. CDR3 bases: TGTGCCAGCACCCCCGGGGCCAAAAACATTCAGTACTTC.

The chain employs TRBV5-8 and TRBJ1-6, with TRBD1 identical over 10 bases. With V trimmed by 4 bases and J by 9 bases, 7 bases remained unmatched. This CDR3 region has 15 residues. Germline V gene data show CDR1 as SGHTS and CDR2 as YDEGEE. CDR3 in amino acids: CASSARTGGGSPLHF. CDR3 in DNA: TGTGCCAGCAGCGCCCGGACAGGGGGAGGTTCACCCCTCCACTTT.

V is TRBV28 and J is TRBJ2-7; TRBD1 matches 7 bases. This CDR3 is built from 13 residues. V shed 5 bases, J shed 3 bases, and the junction held 4 bases outside the gene matches. The germline V gene has CDR1 MDHEN and CDR2 SYDVKM. CDR3 in amino acids: CASSTPGGYEQYF. CDR3 nucleotides: TGTGCCAGCAGTACTCCAGGGGGCTACGAGCAGTACTTC.

The chain combines TRBV21-1 with TRBJ1-4. TRBV21-1 corresponds to a pseudogene. This CDR3 spans 18 amino acids. The DNA of the CDR3 is TGTGCCAGCAGCAACGGGGGAAGGGTAGTTACAGCTAATGAAAAACTGTTTTTT. Translation: CASSNGGRVVTANEKLFF.

This rearrangement joins TRBV19 to TRBJ2-2; tentative D call: TRBD1 (6 bases). V lost 2 bases and J 5 bases, leaving 12 bases between the germline ends. The CDR3 has 15 residues. CDR1 is LNHDA, CDR2 SQIVND, per germline (reference sequence). The CDR3 DNA is TGTGCCAGTAGTATAAGGGGGTTGGGAACCGGGGAGCTGTTTTTT. Its translation is CASSIRGLGTGELFF.

This rearrangement joins TRBV27 to TRBJ2-2, with unresolved D. The CDR3 totals 14 residues. V lost 8 bases and J 2 bases, leaving 12 bases between the germline ends. CDR1 MNHEY and CDR2 SMNVEV come from the germline V gene (reference sequence). The CDR3 nucleotides are TGTGCCAGCTCTATAGAACCTAACACCGGGGAGCTGTTTTTT. It specifies CASSIEPNTGELFF.

This chain joins TRBV28 and TRBJ1-1, with 7 bases aligning to TRBD1. After removal of 5 bases from V and 4 bases from J, the junction contained 7 bases not matched to a gene. Germline CDR1 MDHEN, CDR2 SYDVKM. The CDR3 totals 14 residues. For the CDR3, the DNA is TGTGCCAGCAGTCTACACAGGGGTATCACTGAAGCTTTCTTT. Its translation is CASSLHRGITEAFF.

V and J are TRBV6-6 and TRBJ2-1; 7 bases line up with TRBD2. Unmatched junction bases numbered 11, after V lost 5 bases and J lost 4 bases. The germline CDR1 and CDR2 sequences are MNHNY and SVGAGI (reference sequence). The CDR3 contains 16 residues. The CDR3 region is CASSAPRGVPYNEQFF. The CDR3 nucleotides are TGTGCCAGCAGTGCACCTCGGGGGGTACCTTACAATGAGCAGTTCTTC.

The J gene is TRBJ1-2, the V gene TRBV24-1; D is uncertain. Germline lookup yields CDR1 KGHDR and CDR2 SFDVKD. The CDR3 loop spans 14 amino acids. V shed 3 bases and J shed 4 bases, with 11 bases lying between them. DNA for the CDR3: TGTGCCACCAGTGATCCCGGGTCCATCTATGGCTACACCTTC. Residues: CATSDPGSIYGYTF.

The chain uses TRBV6-1 and TRBJ1-2; the D gene is possibly TRBD1 (6 bases). The CDR3 has 17 residues. V lost 2 bases and J lost 2, with 18 bases in between. Per germline, CDR1 MNHNS and CDR2 SASEGT. The CDR3 sequence: CASSERRQAVINYGYTF. In DNA, the CDR3 is TGTGCCAGCAGTGAAAGGCGACAGGCGGTAATAAACTATGGCTACACCTTC.

V gene TRBV30 combines with J gene TRBJ1-1; D gene unclear. The germline gives CDR1 GTSNPN, CDR2 SVGIG (reference sequence). V was shortened by 4 bases and J by 2 bases, with 11 bases between the two germline ends. This CDR3 contains 13 residues. CDR3 sequence: CAWISRVNTEAFF. DNA of the CDR3: TGTGCCTGGATCTCAAGAGTCAACACTGAAGCTTTCTTT.

V is TRBV6-1 and J is TRBJ2-3, with 8 nucleotides matching TRBD1. CDR3 length equals 17 residues. Unmatched junction bases numbered 8, after V lost 0 bases and J lost 3 bases. Germline V gene sequence: CDR1 MNHNS, CDR2 SASEGT. The CDR3 is CASSEARTGLGTDTQYF. The CDR3 DNA sequence: TGTGCCAGCAGTGAAGCGAGGACAGGGCTAGGGACAGATACGCAGTATTTT.

The chain recombines TRBV19 with TRBJ2-5, with 11 bases identical to TRBD2. V lost 5 bases, J lost 2 bases, and 10 bases stayed unmatched. The CDR3 loop spans 17 amino acids. Germline V lookup: CDR1 LNHDA, CDR2 SQIVND (reference sequence). The CDR3: CASSARGLAVIQETQYF. The CDR3 DNA is TGTGCCAGTAGTGCTCGGGGACTAGCGGTGATACAAGAGACCCAGTACTTC.

This clone was seen a few times. This chain uses TRBV6-4 with TRBJ1-1; no clear D. From germline, CDR1 is MRHNA and CDR2 SNTAGT. V gave up 5 bases and J gave up 4 bases, with 11 bases separating them. This CDR3 region has 13 residues. The CDR3, as DNA: TGTGCCAGCAGTTTGGAAGCGGGCACTGAAGCTTTCTTT. Translating gives CASSLEAGTEAFF.

The chain links TRBV25-1 to TRBJ1-2, with TRBD1 matching 9 bases. The trim removed 3 bases at V and 4 bases at J, leaving 6 bases unmatched. The CDR3 covers 15 residues. Germline CDR1 and CDR2: MGHDK and SYGVNS. The CDR3 loop reads CASSESGTGSYGYTF. As DNA, the CDR3 is TGTGCCAGCAGTGAGTCCGGGACAGGGTCCTATGGCTACACCTTC.

The chain is built from TRBV6-6 and TRBJ1-5; D gene uncertain. V gave up 6 bases and J gave up 5 bases, with 11 bases separating them. The germline V gene has CDR1 MNHNY and CDR2 SVGAGI (reference sequence). The CDR3 has 13 residues. CDR3: CASSPDRDQPQHF. DNA for the CDR3: TGTGCCAGCAGCCCCGACCGGGATCAGCCCCAGCATTTT.

This clone was counted a few times. V gene TRBV4-1 combines with J gene TRBJ1-3; 7 bases are a match to TRBD1. Unmatched junction bases numbered 15, after V lost 4 bases and J lost 6 bases. The CDR3 consists of 17 residues. Germline V gives CDR1 MGHRA, CDR2 YSYEKL. The CDR3: CASSRDRTTGQSNTIYF. Here the CDR3 DNA reads TGCGCCAGCAGCCGAGACCGTACAACGGGACAGTCAAACACCATATATTTT.

This sequence joins TRBV2 and TRBJ1-1; the match to TRBD1 covers 7 bases. CDR1 is SNHLY, CDR2 FYNNEI, per germline. V dropped 6 bases and J dropped 6; count of bases not matched to a gene: 10. CDR3 length: 14 residues. The CDR3 DNA reads TGTGCCAGCAGGACCCTCGGGACAGCCTCTGAAGCTTTCTTT. Encoded protein: CASRTLGTASEAFF.

The chain couples TRBV19 to TRBJ1-5, with D hard to call. The ends were cut back, 7 bases at V and 0 bases at J, with 13 bases in the middle. This CDR3 comprises 15 residues. Looked up from germline, CDR1 is LNHDA and CDR2 is SQIVND (reference sequence). CDR3 nucleotides: TGTGCCAGTACCCCCGACACTTATAGCAATCAGCCCCAGCATTTT. The encoded protein is CASTPDTYSNQPQHF.

The table lists this clone with a count of one. The gene calls are TRBV15 and TRBJ1-1; tentative D call: TRBD1 (5 bases). Germline CDR1 and CDR2: LNHNV and YYDKDF (reference sequence). CDR3 size: 16 residues. V dropped 7 bases and J dropped 4 bases, with 22 bases sitting between them. The CDR3, as DNA: TGTGCCACCACCATGGGAGGTCGTTTTGGGGGCACTGAAGCTTTCTTT. Residues: CATTMGGRFGGTEAFF.

The chain carries TRBV13 and TRBJ2-7, with D perhaps matching TRBD2 (7 bases). This CDR3 spans 15 amino acids. CDR1 is PRHDT and CDR2 is FYEKMQ in the germline V gene (reference sequence). The ends were cut back, 1 base at V and 0 bases at J, with 10 bases in the middle. The CDR3 loop reads CASSLAGGSSYEQYF. The CDR3 nucleotides read TGTGCCAGCAGCTTAGCGGGGGGCAGCTCCTACGAGCAGTACTTC. Using reference TRBV13 and TRBJ2-7 for the parts outside the CDR3, the full variable domain is AAGVIQSPRHLIKEKRETATLKCYPIPRHDTVYWYQQGPGQDPQFLISFYEKMQSDKGSIPDRFSAQQFSDYHSELNMSSLELGDSALYFCASSLAGGSSYEQYFGPGTRLTVT.

V is TRBV19 and J is TRBJ2-7; 7 bases align to TRBD1. Germline V lookup: CDR1 LNHDA, CDR2 SQIVND (reference sequence). Trimming took 10 bases from V and 4 from J; bases not matched to a gene: 10. The CDR3 contains 13 residues. This CDR3 is CATAPGQLYEQYF. The CDR3 nucleotides are TGTGCCACCGCTCCGGGACAGCTTTACGAGCAGTACTTC. Filled out from reference TRBV19 and TRBJ2-7, the complete variable domain reads DGGITQSPKYLFRKEGQNVTLSCEQNLNHDAMYWYRQDPGQGLRLIYYSQIVNDFQKGDIAEGYSVSREKKESFPLTVTSAQKNPTAFYLCATAPGQLYEQYFGPGTRLTVT.

The V and J genes are TRBV4-1 and TRBJ2-1, with D hard to call. The CDR3 is made up of 17 amino acids. Trimming stripped 1 base from V and 3 bases from J, with 16 bases between. Germline loops: CDR1 MGHRA, CDR2 YSYEKL. The CDR3 loop reads CASSQVTGSAFYNEQFF. CDR3 nucleotide sequence: TGCGCCAGCAGCCAAGTAACCGGGTCAGCATTCTACAATGAGCAGTTCTTC.

Here the CDR3 DNA reads TGTGCCAGCAGCTTCGGGACTAGCAGTGAGACCCAGTACTTC. It is translated as CASSFGTSSETQYF. This chain links TRBV9 with TRBJ2-5; 9 bases are a match to TRBD2. Losses at the gene ends were 4 bases for V and 5 bases for J; bases not matched to a gene: 6. Germline V gene sequence: CDR1 SGDLS, CDR2 YYNGEE. The length of the CDR3 is 14 residues. Looking up the rest from reference TRBV9 and TRBJ2-5 gives the full variable domain: DSGVTQTPKHLITATGQRVTLRCSPRSGDLSVYWYQQSLDQGLQFLIQYYNGEERAKGNILERFSAQQFPDLHSELNLSSLELGDSALYFCASSFGTSSETQYFGPGTRLLVL.